This TCR beta chain was profiled in a study of blood T cell repertoires in COVID-19. Overall study context: Samples taken during acute and convalescent COVID-19 were collected in the United States, Italy and Spain.

Assay: immunoSEQ multiplex PCR; the TCRdb copy retains only in-frame clones and omits some. The sample includes about 86,000 clones, around 80% of them seen just once. The sequenced material came from peripheral blood. The clonotype originates from a woman aged 80 or over with acute or convalescent COVID-19.

CDR3: CASTLWGEGPQVGGTQYF. The CDR3 region has the DNA TGTGCCAGCACCTTGTGGGGGGAGGGCCCCCAGGTGGGGGGTACGCAGTATTTT. The chain carries TRBV7-8 and TRBJ2-3, with 7 bases identical to TRBD2. CDR3 size: 18 residues. The germline V gene encodes CDR1 SGHVS and CDR2 FQNEAQ. J gave up 8 bases and V 7 bases, and 24 bases lay outside the gene matches.